A selection of T cell receptor beta chains follows, all from one sample in a study of blood T cells in healthy people across ages. MiXCR, applied by TCRdb to the 5' RACE reads, yields one record per CDR3 protein. Found here are about 1.6 million distinct CDR3 sequences, about 31% of them singletons; the top ten hold 10% to 12%. The material sequenced was blood. The origin of the receptors is a woman in her twenties or thirties in good health. The CDR3 runs from the conserved cysteine through the conserved F or W. The order of the fields is J gene, clone size, V gene, D gene, CDR3 protein, CDR3 DNA. D genes are given only for firm matches. Clone size is stated in some rows and not others, as once, few, many or a class when expanded.

>TRBJ2-7|.|TRBV29-1|.
CSAEKDGGYEQYF
TGCAGCGCAGAGAAGGACGGGGGCTACGAGCAGTACTTC
>TRBJ2-7|few|TRBV6-6|TRBD1
CASRPGGRGSYEQYF
TGTGCCAGCAGACCAGGGGGACGGGGCTCCTACGAGCAGTACTTC
>TRBJ2-7|few|TRBV27|TRBD2
CASSSTSGNSYEQYF
TGTGCCAGCAGCTCGACTAGCGGGAATTCCTACGAGCAGTACTTC
>TRBJ1-1|.|TRBV7-2|.
CASSLGQPQWTEAFF
TGTGCCAGCAGCCTTGGGCAGCCCCAGTGGACTGAAGCTTTCTTT
>TRBJ1-4|.|TRBV4-3|.
CASSPRGSNEKLFF
TGCGCCAGCAGCCCCCGGGGGTCTAATGAAAAACTGTTTTTT
>TRBJ2-7|few|TRBV6-1|.
CASSDSPLYYREAYEQYF
TGTGCCAGCAGTGATTCCCCCCTCTACTACAGGGAAGCCTACGAGCAGTACTTC
>TRBJ2-1|few|TRBV6-1|TRBD2
CAIDEAGGSNEQFF
TGTGCCATCGACGAGGCCGGGGGGTCCAATGAGCAGTTCTTC
>TRBJ1-5|few|TRBV20-1|.
CSVNEGFGPQHF
TGCAGTGTTAATGAAGGATTTGGGCCCCAGCATTTT
>TRBJ1-2|.|TRBV3-1|TRBD1
CASSLGQGGSSYTF
TGTGCCAGCAGCCTGGGACAGGGGGGAAGTAGCTACACCTTC
>TRBJ1-2|.|TRBV12-3/TRBV12-4|.
CASSPSGRTYGYTF
TGTGCCAGCAGCCCCTCCGGGCGGACCTATGGCTACACCTTC
>TRBJ1-2|.|TRBV7-6|.
CASSLLTGGGGYTF
TGTGCCAGCAGCCTCCTAACGGGGGGCGGGGGCTACACCTTC
>TRBJ2-1|.|TRBV12-3/TRBV12-4|.
CASSLRQGWSYNEQFF
TGTGCCAGCAGTTTAAGGCAGGGGTGGTCCTACAATGAGCAGTTCTTC
>TRBJ2-3|few|TRBV6-1|TRBD2
CASDGTSATDTQYF
TGTGCCAGCGACGGGACTAGCGCAACAGATACGCAGTATTTT
>TRBJ1-2|few|TRBV6-2/TRBV6-3|TRBD1
CASSTGGRNGYTF
TGTGCCAGCAGTACAGGGGGCAGGAATGGCTACACCTTC
>TRBJ2-5|many|TRBV5-1|TRBD2
CASSPGTNQETQYF
TGTGCCAGCAGCCCGGGGACTAACCAAGAGACCCAGTACTTC